What follows are 23 T cell receptor beta chains derived from one specimen sequenced in a study of T cell responses to AZD1222 COVID-19 vaccine (dated by TCRdb to the early 2020s). What this sample's time point label stands for: baseline before first vaccination. Library generation was performed with the immunoSEQ multiplex PCR assay. Not all clones reach the TCRdb copy of this immuneACCESS table, which keeps in-frame sequences only. Checked studies attribute under half of the gap to unresolved V genes and leave the rest unexplained. The sample table lists over 100,000 clones, around nine tenths of them with a count of one. Of the sample, approximately 6% falls within the top ten clones. The sample was peripheral blood, taken on day 0 of AZD1222 vaccination. These receptors were collected from an adult in good health.

The chain links TRBV5-8 to TRBJ2-5; no clear D gene. Germline V lookup: CDR1 SGHTS, CDR2 YDEGEE. CDR3 size: 14 residues. The germline V and J ends were trimmed by 4 bases and 2 bases, with 12 bases remaining between them. CDR3 amino acids: CASSPFGRQETQYF. CDR3 nucleotides: TGTGCCAGCAGCCCCTTTGGCAGGCAAGAGACCCAGTACTTC.

The chain uses TRBV7-9 and TRBJ2-7; TRBD2 is a possible D gene (5 bases). The CDR3 is made up of 17 amino acids. Germline loops: CDR1 SEHNR, CDR2 FQNEAQ (reference sequence). V was trimmed by 2 bases and J by 7 bases, leaving 24 bases between them. The DNA of the CDR3 is TGTGCCAGCAGCTTAAGGGCCAGCGGAGCCCCCCCTGATGAGCAGTACTTC. It encodes CASSLRASGAPPDEQYF.

The rearrangement links TRBV12-3 or TRBV12-4 to TRBJ1-2; D is uncertain. The CDR3 is 11 amino acids. V was pared by 8 bases and J by 3 bases, with 7 bases between. In DNA, the CDR3 is TGTGCCAGCGAGGGCGACTATGGCTACACCTTC. Its protein product is CASEGDYGYTF.

This sequence joins TRBV6-4 and TRBJ1-5, with D tentatively TRBD1 (6 bases). The V gene's germline CDR1 is MRHNA and CDR2 SNTAGT. The CDR3 loop spans 13 amino acids. V was clipped by 8 bases and J by 0 bases, with 8 bases between them. The CDR3 loop is CASGQNSNQPQHF. The CDR3 DNA is TGTGCCAGCGGACAGAATAGCAATCAGCCCCAGCATTTT.

The gene calls are TRBV18 and TRBJ2-1, with 10 bases aligning to TRBD2. From germline, CDR1 is KGHSH and CDR2 LQKENI. The CDR3 contains 16 residues. V lost 5 bases to trimming and J lost 4 bases; unmatched junction nucleotides: 8. CDR3 in DNA: TGTGCCAGCTCAGGACTCAGCGGGGGGGGATACAATGAGCAGTTCTTC. It specifies CASSGLSGGGYNEQFF.

The chain uses TRBV6-4 and TRBJ1-6; 9 bases are shared with TRBD1. V shed 3 bases, J shed 9 bases, and the junction held 3 bases outside the gene matches. Germline CDR1 reads MRHNA; CDR2 reads SNTAGT. This CDR3 comprises 14 residues. The CDR3 DNA follows: TGTGCCAGCAGTGATGGGACAGGGCCTTCACCCCTCCACTTT. Translated, it gives CASSDGTGPSPLHF.

This chain joins TRBV11-2 and TRBJ1-1; D may be TRBD1 (6 bases). Trimming took off 6 bases at V and 3 bases at J, with 17 bases between the two ends. The CDR3 consists of 15 residues. The germline V gene encodes CDR1 SGHAT and CDR2 FQNNGV. CDR3 residues: CASRLTRGGDTEAFF. As DNA, the CDR3 is TGTGCCAGCAGACTTACCAGGGGTGGTGACACTGAAGCTTTCTTT.

J is TRBJ1-1 and V is TRBV2, with 9 bases identical to TRBD1. The CDR3 totals 14 residues. Germline V CDR1 and CDR2: SNHLY, FYNNEI. V lost 7 bases, J lost 5 bases, and 8 bases stayed unmatched. The CDR3 bases are TGTGCCAGCAATCTACAGGGGGCCCAAACTGAAGCTTTCTTT. It is translated as CASNLQGAQTEAFF.

The chain couples TRBV28 to TRBJ2-1; 13 bases match TRBD2. V shed 7 bases, J shed 7 bases, and the junction held 7 bases outside the gene matches. This CDR3 region has 15 residues. Germline assignment: CDR1 MDHEN and CDR2 SYDVKM. The CDR3 here is CASISTSGGRNEQFF. CDR3 nucleotide sequence: TGTGCCAGCATCTCGACTAGCGGGGGGCGAAATGAGCAGTTCTTC.

The J gene is TRBJ2-2, the V gene TRBV7-2, with D tentatively TRBD1 (6 bases). The germline gives CDR1 SGHTA, CDR2 FQGNSA. Deletions cut 4 bases from V and 5 bases from J, with 17 bases between. There are 16 residues in the CDR3. CDR3 loop: CASSSPQGSWTGELFF. The CDR3 DNA reads as TGTGCCAGCAGCTCCCCCCAGGGGTCGTGGACCGGGGAGCTGTTTTTT.

V is TRBV6-6 and J is TRBJ1-2; tentative D call: TRBD1 (5 bases). Looked up from germline, CDR1 is MNHNY and CDR2 is SVGAGI (reference sequence). There are 19 residues in the CDR3. V was pared by 5 bases and J by 8 bases, with 33 bases between. CDR3 DNA: TGTGCCAGCAGTCCCGGGGCCCTGGGAGCTTCTATGGGCCTATGGGGCTACACCTTC. It encodes CASSPGALGASMGLWGYTF.

This clone was seen a single time. The J gene is TRBJ1-5, the V gene TRBV19; tentatively, D is TRBD1 (5 bases). CDR1 is LNHDA, CDR2 SQIVND, per germline (reference sequence). The CDR3 loop spans 14 amino acids. The V end lost 2 bases, the J end lost 5 bases, and 10 bases lay between the germline ends. Here the CDR3 reads CASSIRAGHQPQHF. CDR3 nucleotides: TGTGCCAGTAGTATACGTGCAGGGCATCAGCCCCAGCATTTT.

In its sample, this clone was seen once. V gene TRBV18 combines with J gene TRBJ1-2; no reliable D call. This CDR3 region has 16 residues. From germline, CDR1 is KGHSH and CDR2 LQKENI. Trimming pared 3 bases from V and 4 bases from J, leaving 18 bases between. The CDR3 sequence: CASSPAGGPAVYGYTF. CDR3 sequence (DNA): TGTGCCAGCTCACCGGCGGGAGGGCCGGCTGTCTATGGCTACACCTTC.

This clone was seen a single time. V usage is TRBV11-2 and J usage is TRBJ1-5; a weak D match, TRBD1 (6 bases). In germline, CDR1 is SGHAT, CDR2 FQNNGV. Trimming stripped 5 bases from V and 6 bases from J, with 17 bases between. The CDR3 is made up of 15 amino acids. The CDR3 nucleotides are TGTGCCAGCAGCGGGGGGGCAGCAGGGTCTCAGCCCCAGCATTTT. Protein: CASSGGAAGSQPQHF.

The V and J genes are TRBV4-3 and TRBJ2-7; either TRBD1 or TRBD2 may fit D (5 bases each). The CDR3 totals 17 residues. The ends were cut back, 0 bases at V and 3 bases at J, with 18 bases in the middle. CDR1 is LGHNA, CDR2 YSLEER, per germline. CDR3 nucleotides: TGCGCCAGCAGCCAAGAGGGAGAGGGGACCTTGGGCTACGAGCAGTACTTC. Its protein is CASSQEGEGTLGYEQYF.

This sequence joins TRBV4-3 and TRBJ2-1, with D unclear. Germline values: CDR1 LGHNA, CDR2 YSLEER. The length of the CDR3 is 14 residues. The V end lost 1 base, the J end lost 6 bases, and 10 bases lay between the germline ends. The CDR3 region has the DNA TGCGCCAGCAGCCAAGGGGTAGTAGCCAATGAGCAGTTCTTC. It is translated as CASSQGVVANEQFF.

This clone was detected only once. The chain recombines TRBV7-9 with TRBJ2-4; 15 bases match TRBD2. V was clipped by 4 bases and J by 7 bases; unmatched bases: 11. Germline V gives CDR1 SEHNR, CDR2 FQNEAQ (reference sequence). The CDR3 is 18 residues long. The CDR3 sequence is CASSSNYGLAGGRNIQYF. The CDR3 region has the DNA TGTGCCAGCAGCTCCAACTACGGACTAGCGGGGGGGCGGAACATTCAGTACTTC.

The chain couples TRBV19 to TRBJ1-5, with D unresolved. CDR1 and CDR2 (germline): LNHDA, SQIVND (reference sequence). The ends were cut back, 2 bases at V and 6 bases at J, with 11 bases in the middle. The CDR3 contains 14 residues. CDR3 region: CASSITALGQPQHF. Written as DNA, the CDR3 is TGTGCCAGTAGTATAACGGCGCTTGGTCAGCCCCAGCATTTT.

This clone showed up just a few times. V and J are TRBV6-6 and TRBJ1-5, with TRBD1 matching 9 bases. Germline V gene lookup returns CDR1 MNHNY and CDR2 SVGAGI (reference sequence). The CDR3 has 14 amino acids. With V trimmed by 0 bases and J by 7 bases, 1 base remained unmatched. The CDR3 loop is CASSYSTGGQPQHF. The CDR3 DNA reads as TGTGCCAGCAGTTACTCGACAGGGGGACAGCCCCAGCATTTT.

This rearrangement joins TRBV5-4 to TRBJ2-5; no definite D call. V gave up 0 bases and J gave up 5 bases, with 8 bases separating them. This CDR3 is built from 13 residues. Germline CDR1 SGHNT, CDR2 YYREEE (reference sequence). The CDR3 DNA is TGTGCCAGCAGCTTGGTCCCCTCGGAGACCCAGTACTTC. Protein: CASSLVPSETQYF.

V gene TRBV12-3 or TRBV12-4 combines with J gene TRBJ1-1; no clear D gene. CDR3 length: 13 amino acids. V was clipped by 7 bases and J by 5 bases, with 14 bases between them. The CDR3 protein is CASTPARGTEAFF. CDR3 nucleotide sequence: TGTGCCAGCACCCCCGCGCGGGGTACTGAAGCTTTCTTT.

Only one count was recorded for this clone. This rearrangement joins TRBV7-2 to TRBJ1-3; unclear D gene. The ends were cut back, 5 bases at V and 0 bases at J, with 17 bases in the middle. The CDR3 spans 17 residues. Germline lookup yields CDR1 SGHTA and CDR2 FQGNSA. CDR3: CASSLGSDIYSGNTIYF. The CDR3 nucleotides read TGTGCCAGCAGCCTCGGGTCAGACATATACTCTGGAAACACCATATATTTT. Full variable domain (outside the CDR3, taken from reference TRBV7-2 and TRBJ1-3): GAGVSQSPSNKVTEKGKDVELRCDPISGHTALYWYRQSLGQGLEFLIYFQGNSAPDKSGLPSDRFSAERTGGSVSTLTIQRTQQEDSAVYLCASSLGSDIYSGNTIYFGEGSWLTVV.

The J gene is TRBJ1-1, the V gene TRBV20-1, with D hard to call. Germline loops: CDR1 DFQATT, CDR2 SNEGSKA (reference sequence). This CDR3 contains 11 residues. V was shortened by 3 bases and J by 3 bases, with 5 bases between the two germline ends. The DNA of the CDR3 is TGCAGTGCTAGTCGGGACACTGAAGCTTTCTTT. It is translated as CSASRDTEAFF.